A selection of T cell receptor beta chains follows, all from one sample in a study of response to subunit inactivated influenza vaccine. Via MiXCR, TCRdb re-called the RT-PCR reads, giving one row per CDR3 protein. The data contain about 800,000 distinct CDR3 sequences, over 20% of them seen just once; the ten biggest clones take up around 9.6%. The sample here was PBMCs from blood, taken around 5 days after vaccination. These receptors all stem from a man aged 50 to 59 who received an inactivated influenza vaccine. Each CDR3 is given with its conserved first and last residue. D genes are given only for firm matches. Not all rows give a size; the values are once, few, many and, for expanded clones, a class.

CDR3 DNA: TGTGCCAGCAGCAAACAGCGGGGGGGCCGCACCGGGGAGCTGTTTTTT
CDR3 protein: CASSKQRGGRTGELFF
J gene: TRBJ2-2
D gene: TRBD2
V gene: TRBV9
clone size: few
CDR3 length: 16

CDR3 DNA: TGTGCCAGCAGTTTCGCGGGAAACATTCAGTACTTC
CDR3 protein: CASSFAGNIQYF
J gene: TRBJ2-4
D gene: NA
V gene: TRBV12-3/TRBV12-4
clone size: NA
CDR3 length: 12

CDR3 DNA: TGTGCCAGCAGCTTGGGAGCTAGCCGTAATACGCAGTATTTT
CDR3 protein: CASSLGASRNTQYF
J gene: TRBJ2-3
D gene: NA
V gene: TRBV5-6
clone size: NA
CDR3 length: 14

CDR3 DNA: TGTGCCAGCAGTTTACTGGGGGCGGGGGGATGGAACAATGAGCAGTTCTTC
CDR3 protein: CASSLLGAGGWNNEQFF
J gene: TRBJ2-1
D gene: TRBD2
V gene: TRBV12-3/TRBV12-4
clone size: few
CDR3 length: 17

CDR3 DNA: TGTGCCAGCGCCGAGACAGACCTGTACGAGCAGTACTTC
CDR3 protein: CASAETDLYEQYF
J gene: TRBJ2-7
D gene: NA
V gene: TRBV7-9
clone size: NA
CDR3 length: 13

CDR3 DNA: TGTGCCAGCAGCTTAGGGCTGCCGGTCGCGGCAGGCACCCGCTACACCTTC
CDR3 protein: CASSLGLPVAAGTRYTF
J gene: TRBJ1-2
D gene: NA
V gene: TRBV7-2
clone size: NA
CDR3 length: 17

CDR3 DNA: TGCAGCGTTGGCGGGAATCTGGGCGAGCAGTACTTC
CDR3 protein: CSVGGNLGEQYF
J gene: TRBJ2-7
D gene: NA
V gene: TRBV29-1
clone size: many
CDR3 length: 12

CDR3 DNA: TGCAGTGCAGCCGGCGGGGGGCAAAATACGCAGTATTTT
CDR3 protein: CSAAGGGQNTQYF
J gene: TRBJ2-3
D gene: TRBD2
V gene: TRBV20-1
clone size: NA
CDR3 length: 13

CDR3 DNA: TGCAGTGCTAGAGACCTACTGGCCCCCAATTCACCCCTCCACTTT
CDR3 protein: CSARDLLAPNSPLHF
J gene: TRBJ1-6
D gene: NA
V gene: TRBV20-1
clone size: NA
CDR3 length: 15

CDR3 DNA: TGTGCCAGCAGCTCAACCGGGGCGCTTGAACCTGGGGCCAACGTCCTGACTTTC
CDR3 protein: CASSSTGALEPGANVLTF
J gene: TRBJ2-6
D gene: NA
V gene: TRBV5-5
clone size: NA
CDR3 length: 18

CDR3 DNA: TGCGCCAGCAGCTGGAGACCCCCCCCCACCGGGGAGCTGTTTTTT
CDR3 protein: CASSWRPPPTGELFF
J gene: TRBJ2-2
D gene: NA
V gene: TRBV5-1
clone size: few
CDR3 length: 15

CDR3 DNA: TGTGCCAGCAGCTTAGCGGAACAGGGGTTTAGCTACACCTTC
CDR3 protein: CASSLAEQGFSYTF
J gene: TRBJ1-2
D gene: TRBD1
V gene: TRBV7-2
clone size: NA
CDR3 length: 14

CDR3 DNA: TGCAGTGCTAGTAGTACAGCAAAAGAGACCCAGTACTTC
CDR3 protein: CSASSTAKETQYF
J gene: TRBJ2-5
D gene: NA
V gene: TRBV20-1
clone size: NA
CDR3 length: 13

CDR3 DNA: TGCAGTGCTAGACTTCGAGGTGAGCAGTTCTTC
CDR3 protein: CSARLRGEQFF
J gene: TRBJ2-1
D gene: NA
V gene: TRBV20-1
clone size: NA
CDR3 length: 11

CDR3 DNA: TGTGCCAGCAGGGCACAGGGGTACTATGGCTACACCTTC
CDR3 protein: CASRAQGYYGYTF
J gene: TRBJ1-2
D gene: TRBD1
V gene: TRBV6-1
clone size: NA
CDR3 length: 13

CDR3 DNA: TGTGCCAGCAGTTTACCCCAACAGACAGGGTACCAGACTAGCGGGAGATACGAGACCCAGTACTTC
CDR3 protein: CASSLPQQTGYQTSGRYETQYF
J gene: TRBJ2-5
D gene: TRBD2
V gene: TRBV28
clone size: NA
CDR3 length: 22

CDR3 DNA: TGTGCCAGTACAATGACAGGGGTCATAAATGAGCAGTTCTTC
CDR3 protein: CASTMTGVINEQFF
J gene: TRBJ2-1
D gene: TRBD1
V gene: TRBV19
clone size: few
CDR3 length: 14

CDR3 DNA: TGTGCCAGCAGCCGATCTATTTCGGGTGGGACAGAGACCCAGTACTTC
CDR3 protein: CASSRSISGGTETQYF
J gene: TRBJ2-5
D gene: NA
V gene: TRBV7-2
clone size: NA
CDR3 length: 16

CDR3 DNA: TGTGCCAGCAGCCAAGATCACTACTACGAGCAGTACTTC
CDR3 protein: CASSQDHYYEQYF
J gene: TRBJ2-7
D gene: NA
V gene: TRBV3-1
clone size: many
CDR3 length: 13

CDR3 DNA: TGCGCCAGCAGTGATACCTGGAAGGAGACCCAGTACTTC
CDR3 protein: CASSDTWKETQYF
J gene: TRBJ2-5
D gene: NA
V gene: TRBV10-1
clone size: few
CDR3 length: 13

CDR3 DNA: TGTGCCATCAGTGTATTGAGGGGAGCATACGAGCAGTACTTC
CDR3 protein: CAISVLRGAYEQYF
J gene: TRBJ2-7
D gene: NA
V gene: TRBV10-3
clone size: NA
CDR3 length: 14

CDR3 DNA: TGTGCCAGCAGCTCCGGGACAGGGGGCACGGAGACCCAGTACTTC
CDR3 protein: CASSSGTGGTETQYF
J gene: TRBJ2-5
D gene: TRBD1
V gene: TRBV27
clone size: many
CDR3 length: 15

CDR3 DNA: TGTGCCAGCAGTTTCGGGACAACGTACAATGAGCAGTTCTTC
CDR3 protein: CASSFGTTYNEQFF
J gene: TRBJ2-1
D gene: NA
V gene: TRBV12-3/TRBV12-4
clone size: NA
CDR3 length: 14

CDR3 DNA: TGTGCCAGCAGTTTTGGCGGGGGGGATGGGGCCAACGTCCTGACTTTC
CDR3 protein: CASSFGGGDGANVLTF
J gene: TRBJ2-6
D gene: TRBD2
V gene: TRBV12-3/TRBV12-4
clone size: few
CDR3 length: 16

CDR3 DNA: TGTGCCAGCAGCTTTACAGGGTCGGGTCAGCCCCAGCATTTT
CDR3 protein: CASSFTGSGQPQHF
J gene: TRBJ1-5
D gene: NA
V gene: TRBV7-8
clone size: NA
CDR3 length: 14

CDR3 DNA: TGTGCCAGCAGCTTAGAGGGCGGGAACGATGCGGGCTTC
CDR3 protein: CASSLEGGNDAGF
J gene: TRBJ2-1
D gene: NA
V gene: TRBV7-2
clone size: few
CDR3 length: 13

CDR3 DNA: TGCAGCGATCGACTTCCGGGCGCGCCAGATACGCAGTATTTT
CDR3 protein: CSDRLPGAPDTQYF
J gene: TRBJ2-3
D gene: NA
V gene: TRBV29-1
clone size: NA
CDR3 length: 14

CDR3 DNA: TGCGCCAGCAGCCAAGATCCCCGCGGGGGAGTTTCCTTC
CDR3 protein: CASSQDPRGGVSF
J gene: TRBJ2-1
D gene: TRBD2
V gene: TRBV4-3
clone size: NA
CDR3 length: 13

CDR3 DNA: TGCGCCAGCAGCCAACGCCAGGTGGGCGGGGGGGGAACAGATACGCAGTATTTT
CDR3 protein: CASSQRQVGGGGTDTQYF
J gene: TRBJ2-3
D gene: TRBD2
V gene: TRBV4-1
clone size: NA
CDR3 length: 18

CDR3 DNA: TGCGCCAGCAGCTCAACGGGACTAGCGGGGGGGCAGGAGACCCAGTACTTC
CDR3 protein: CASSSTGLAGGQETQYF
J gene: TRBJ2-5
D gene: TRBD2
V gene: TRBV5-1
clone size: NA
CDR3 length: 17

CDR3 DNA: TGTGCCAGCAGCCCGACTCTCGCCTCGAGTCTCGACGAGCAGTACTTC
CDR3 protein: CASSPTLASSLDEQYF
J gene: TRBJ2-7
D gene: NA
V gene: TRBV3-1
clone size: few
CDR3 length: 16

CDR3 DNA: TGTGCCAGCAGTCGCCGGGACAGGGGGCCTAACTATGGCTACACCTTC
CDR3 protein: CASSRRDRGPNYGYTF
J gene: TRBJ1-2
D gene: TRBD1
V gene: TRBV6-1
clone size: NA
CDR3 length: 16

CDR3 DNA: TGTGCCATCAGCCGACAAGTTCGGGCCGAGCAGTACTTC
CDR3 protein: CAISRQVRAEQYF
J gene: TRBJ2-7
D gene: NA
V gene: TRBV10-3
clone size: many
CDR3 length: 13

CDR3 DNA: TGTGCCAGCAGCTCGGGGGGACAGGGGTTCCACGAGACCCAGTACTTC
CDR3 protein: CASSSGGQGFHETQYF
J gene: TRBJ2-5
D gene: TRBD1
V gene: TRBV11-2
clone size: many
CDR3 length: 16

CDR3 DNA: TGCGCCAGCAACGAGGTTGGGTTGAAGGACACTGAAGCTTTCTTT
CDR3 protein: CASNEVGLKDTEAFF
J gene: TRBJ1-1
D gene: NA
V gene: TRBV4-1
clone size: few
CDR3 length: 15

CDR3 DNA: TGTGCCAGCGCCCAGGGAAGCCAAGAGACCCAGTACTTC
CDR3 protein: CASAQGSQETQYF
J gene: TRBJ2-5
D gene: NA
V gene: TRBV6-1
clone size: few
CDR3 length: 13

CDR3 DNA: TGTGCCAGCAGCTTACCGATGTATACAGATACGCAGTATTTT
CDR3 protein: CASSLPMYTDTQYF
J gene: TRBJ2-3
D gene: NA
V gene: TRBV7-3
clone size: NA
CDR3 length: 14

CDR3 DNA: TGTGCCAGCAGCTCGTCCCGACCGGGACTAGCGGGAAATGAGCAGTTCTTC
CDR3 protein: CASSSSRPGLAGNEQFF
J gene: TRBJ2-1
D gene: NA
V gene: TRBV21-1
clone size: NA
CDR3 length: 17

CDR3 DNA: TGCGCCAGCAGCCACAAGAGCACCGGGGAGCTGTTTTTT
CDR3 protein: CASSHKSTGELFF
J gene: TRBJ2-2
D gene: NA
V gene: TRBV4-3
clone size: few
CDR3 length: 13

CDR3 DNA: TGTGCCAGCAGCCATAGCCCTAGCGGGAACCCCTACGAGCAGTACTTC
CDR3 protein: CASSHSPSGNPYEQYF
J gene: TRBJ2-7
D gene: TRBD2
V gene: TRBV7-2
clone size: NA
CDR3 length: 16

CDR3 DNA: TGCAGCGTCATCACGGGAGCCTTTGAGCAGTTCTTC
CDR3 protein: CSVITGAFEQFF
J gene: TRBJ2-1
D gene: NA
V gene: TRBV29-1
clone size: many
CDR3 length: 12